The clone carrying this TCR beta chain was detected once. Compared with germline, one end of the junction differs, possibly owing to a read error. The data are from a study of neurological immune-mediated disorders. Sample time point: longitudinal time-point 3. Unsorted libraries were prepared from 2 million PBMCs held at -80 C. The cDNA was generated through 5'RACE incorporating 10-nucleotide random UMIs. Over 170 million TCR-beta sequences from 15-18 subjects came out of each sequencing run. TCRdb re-derived calls from the 5' RACE reads in MiXCR, one entry per CDR3 protein. The table records more than 95,000 distinct CDR3 sequences, 11% of them present only once. The TCR was taken from a female donor with HTLV-1-associated myelopathy (HAM/TSP). The sample consisted of PBMCs.

Here the CDR3 reads CVSSPTSGSSYEQYF. The CDR3 nucleotides read TGTGTCAGCTCCCCAACTAGCGGGAGCTCCTACGAGCAGTACTTC. The gene calls are TRBV18 and TRBJ2-7, with 11 bases aligning to TRBD2. The CDR3 sequence is 15 residues long. Germline CDR1 reads KGHSH; CDR2 reads LQKENI.